The 17 T cell receptor beta chains listed next were all sequenced from one sample in a study of CD8 T cells in ankylosing spondylitis (dated by TCRdb to about 2017). Libraries were constructed by 5' RACE. Sequencing was performed on an Illumina HiSeq 2500. Using fastp at Q25 and MiXCR, TCRdb reprocessed the public reads and kept productive beta chains. One record per CDR3 amino acid sequence lists the most common genes and DNA. Across this sample there are about 92,000 distinct CDR3 sequences, with 8.5% to 9% seen only once. Jointly, the top ten make up 5.1% of the sample. Sequenced: blood, either unsorted or a sorted T cell fraction (not recorded which). Receptors originate from a male donor with ankylosing spondylitis or in good health (not recorded which).

This clonotype was seen repeatedly, ten times or more. The chain carries TRBV20-1 and TRBJ2-5; D is ambiguous. Germline CDR1 DFQATT, CDR2 SNEGSKA (reference sequence). Trimming pared 4 bases from V and 3 bases from J, leaving 12 bases between. This CDR3 is built from 13 residues. The CDR3 spells CSAKTMGKETQYF. The CDR3 DNA reads as TGCAGTGCTAAAACGATGGGAAAAGAGACCCAGTACTTC.

This clonotype was seen at least ten times. The chain couples TRBV13 to TRBJ2-1; maybe TRBD2 (5 bases). V was cut by 5 bases and J by 3 bases, with 11 bases left in between. CDR1 PRHDT and CDR2 FYEKMQ come from the germline V gene (reference sequence). The CDR3 sequence is 14 residues long. The CDR3 is CASSPWTDYNEQFF. CDR3 nucleotide sequence: TGTGCCAGCAGCCCCTGGACTGACTACAATGAGCAGTTCTTC.

This clonotype appeared a few times. A much larger clone lies a single base off, so this may be a read error. The chain links TRBV7-3 to TRBJ2-7; 8 nucleotides align to TRBD1. The junction had 9 bases not matched to a gene; V was cut back by 5 bases and J by 6 bases. The germline gives CDR1 SGHTA, CDR2 FQGTGA. The CDR3 covers 14 residues. The CDR3: CASSKPGQEAEQYF. The CDR3 DNA reads as TGTGCCAGCAGCAAACCGGGACAGGAGGCCGAGCAGTACTTC.

Concerning this clonotype itself: This clone may be a read error of a much larger clone one base away. The chain links TRBV19 to TRBJ2-5, with 10 bases matching TRBD2. Germline V gives CDR1 LNHDA, CDR2 SQIVND (reference sequence). This CDR3 contains 15 residues. The CDR3 reads CVSSMASGGQETQYF. The DNA of the CDR3 is TGTGTCAGTAGTATGGCTAGCGGGGGTCAGGAGACCCAGTACTTC. The full variable domain, its missing parts supplied by reference TRBV19 and TRBJ2-5, is DGGITQSPKYLFRKEGQNVTLSCEQNLNHDAMYWYRQDPGQGLRLIYYSQIVNDFQKGDIAEGYSVSREKKESFPLTVTSAQKNPTAFYLCVSSMASGGQETQYFGPGTRLLVL.

This clonotype showed up just a few times. The chain is built from TRBV11-2 and TRBJ2-7, with D perhaps TRBD2 (6 bases). The CDR3 spans 14 residues. CDR1 is SGHAT, CDR2 FQNNGV, per germline. V lost 0 bases and J lost 3, with 9 bases in between. Here the CDR3 DNA reads TGTGCCAGCAGCTTAGATGGGGGACTCTACGAGCAGTACTTC. Translation: CASSLDGGLYEQYF.

This clonotype was counted a few times. V is TRBV5-4 and J is TRBJ2-2; 9 nucleotides align to TRBD2. With V trimmed by 0 bases and J by 5 bases, 8 bases remained unmatched. This CDR3 spans 17 amino acids. Per the germline V gene, CDR1 is SGHNT and CDR2 is YYREEE (reference sequence). The CDR3 sequence is CASSLDSGGRGTGELFF. CDR3 sequence (DNA): TGTGCCAGCAGCTTGGACAGCGGGGGGAGAGGAACCGGGGAGCTGTTTTTT.

This sequence joins TRBV5-1 and TRBJ2-2; 15 bases are a match to TRBD2. The CDR3 sequence is 18 residues long. The ends lost 0 bases at V and 6 bases at J; junction bases unmatched: 6. The germline V gene has CDR1 SGHRS and CDR2 YFSETQ. As DNA, the CDR3 is TGCGCCAGCAGCTTGGTCGGACTAGCGGGGGGGCTTCCCGGGGAGCTGTTTTTT. Translated, it gives CASSLVGLAGGLPGELFF.

This clonotype occurred a few times. This chain joins TRBV19 and TRBJ1-5, with unresolved D. The CDR3 sequence is 13 residues long. V shed 3 bases and J shed 5 bases, with 8 bases lying between them. Germline loops: CDR1 LNHDA, CDR2 SQIVND (reference sequence). This chain's CDR3 is CASSILSDQPQHF. CDR3 bases: TGTGCCAGTAGTATTTTATCAGATCAGCCCCAGCATTTT. Drawing the rest from reference TRBV19 and TRBJ1-5, the complete variable domain is DGGITQSPKYLFRKEGQNVTLSCEQNLNHDAMYWYRQDPGQGLRLIYYSQIVNDFQKGDIAEGYSVSREKKESFPLTVTSAQKNPTAFYLCASSILSDQPQHFGDGTRLSIL.

With respect to this clonotype: It may be a read error: a sequence one base away is much more abundant. V is TRBV29-1 and J is TRBJ2-5; the match to TRBD2 covers 8 bases. This CDR3 spans 14 amino acids. Germline CDR1 reads SQVTM; CDR2 reads ANQGSEA. CDR3 loop: CSAMTSEGKEIQYF. CDR3 in DNA: TGCAGCGCAATGACTAGCGAGGGGAAAGAGATCCAGTACTTC.

This clonotype was counted at least ten times. The chain uses TRBV20-1 and TRBJ1-2, with TRBD1 matching over 7 bases. The CDR3 loop spans 13 amino acids. V lost 5 bases to trimming and J lost 4 bases; unmatched junction nucleotides: 7. Germline values: CDR1 DFQATT, CDR2 SNEGSKA (reference sequence). CDR3 sequence (DNA): TGCAGTGCTCAGGACAGGAGGACCTATGGCTACACCTTC. Its protein is CSAQDRRTYGYTF.

At least ten counts were recorded for this clonotype. The V and J genes are TRBV6-1 and TRBJ1-5, with TRBD1 matching over 8 bases. V gave up 4 bases and J gave up 6 bases; unmatched junction bases: 11. Germline CDR1 reads MNHNS; CDR2 reads SASEGT. CDR3 length: 16 amino acids. In nucleotides, the CDR3 is TGTGCCAGCAGTGGAAACCGGGACAGGCTCATTCAGCCCCAGCATTTT. Translating it yields CASSGNRDRLIQPQHF.

This clonotype occurred many times. The rearrangement links TRBV28 to TRBJ1-5; D not certain. With 6 bases removed from V and 0 bases from J, the gap between germline ends came to 15 bases. The CDR3 contains 16 residues. Germline V lookup: CDR1 MDHEN, CDR2 SYDVKM. In DNA form, the CDR3 reads TGTGCCAGCAGGAGGCCCGTTCCTAATAGCAATCAGCCCCAGCATTTT. Translation gives CASRRPVPNSNQPQHF.

The rearrangement joins TRBV6-2 or TRBV6-3 to TRBJ2-7; D is unresolved. V dropped 2 bases and J dropped 5 bases, with 7 bases sitting between them. Germline V gives CDR1 MNHEY, CDR2 SVGEGT. The CDR3 is 12 residues long. CDR3 in amino acids: CASSYARHEQYF. DNA of the CDR3: TGTGCCAGCAGTTACGCTCGCCACGAGCAGTACTTC.

By frequency in the sample, this clonotype is medium-sized. The chain couples TRBV20-1 to TRBJ1-2; D is unclear. Germline lookup yields CDR1 DFQATT and CDR2 SNEGSKA (reference sequence). This CDR3 comprises 8 residues. CDR3 region: CSASGYTF. Written as DNA, the CDR3 is TGCAGCGCCTCCGGCTACACCTTC.

This clonotype was detected ten times or more. The chain is built from TRBV12-3 or TRBV12-4 and TRBJ2-2, with 7 bases matching TRBD2. Trimming at V came to 7 bases and at J to 4 bases, leaving 12 bases not matched to a gene. CDR3 size: 16 residues. CDR3 sequence reads: CASTLWGGRVTGELFF. The CDR3 nucleotides are TGTGCCAGCACCCTCTGGGGGGGGAGGGTCACCGGGGAGCTGTTTTTT.

This clonotype was seen repeatedly, ten times or more. This chain joins TRBV6-1 and TRBJ2-3, with D possibly TRBD2 on 5 matching bases. Germline CDR1 and CDR2: MNHNS and SASEGT. V lost 6 bases, J lost 2 bases, and 12 bases lay in between. CDR3 length: 14 residues. CDR3 residues: CASSRGLNTDTQYF. The CDR3 region has the DNA TGTGCCAGCAGCAGAGGACTGAACACAGATACGCAGTATTTT.

This chain connects TRBV19 to TRBJ2-5; TRBD1 agrees at 9 bases. Germline V lookup: CDR1 LNHDA, CDR2 SQIVND (reference sequence). The length of the CDR3 is 16 residues. V gave up 5 bases and J gave up 5 bases; unmatched junction bases: 12. CDR3 protein: CASSEWDRDGFETQYF. The DNA of the CDR3 is TGTGCCAGTAGTGAGTGGGACAGGGATGGGTTCGAGACCCAGTACTTC.